This T cell receptor (beta chain) emerged from a study of T cell repertoires in cytomegalovirus infection. Notes on this clonotype: Its specificity is not known.

TCRdb ran MiXCR on the reads and lists one entry per CDR3 protein. This table holds around 540,000 distinct CDR3 sequences, roughly a third found once. Sample: cultured PBMCs, taken from culture after CMV antigen stimulation. This sequence was found in a human donor in good health (CMV status not recorded). Some clones in this sample may be carry-over from other donors' samples.

In nucleotides, the CDR3 is TGTGCCAGCAGCCAACTAGGTCTTAGCGGGGAATATACGCAGTATTTT. Its protein is CASSQLGLSGEYTQYF. The V call is TRBV4-2, the J call TRBJ2-3; 8 bases line up with TRBD2. The J segment lost 7 bases and the V segment lost 2 bases, leaving 11 bases of the junction unmatched. Per germline, CDR1 LGHNA and CDR2 YNFKEQ. The CDR3 totals 16 residues.